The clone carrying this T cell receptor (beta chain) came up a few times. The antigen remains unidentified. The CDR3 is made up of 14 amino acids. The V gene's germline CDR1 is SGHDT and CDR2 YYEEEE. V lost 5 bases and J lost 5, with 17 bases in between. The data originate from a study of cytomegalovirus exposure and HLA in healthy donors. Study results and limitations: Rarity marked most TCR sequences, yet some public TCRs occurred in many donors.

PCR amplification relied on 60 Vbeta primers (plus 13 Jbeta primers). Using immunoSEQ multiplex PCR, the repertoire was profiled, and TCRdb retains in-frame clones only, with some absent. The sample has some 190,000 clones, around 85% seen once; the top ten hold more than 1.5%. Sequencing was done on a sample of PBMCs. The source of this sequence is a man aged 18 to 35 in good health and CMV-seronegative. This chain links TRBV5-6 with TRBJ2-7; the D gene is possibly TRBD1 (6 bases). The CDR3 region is CASSPGDNFHEQYF. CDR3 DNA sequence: TGTGCCAGCAGTCCAGGGGATAATTTCCACGAGCAGTACTTC.